This T cell receptor (beta chain) was captured in a study of vaccination and CD4 T cells after COVID-19 (dated by TCRdb to the early 2020s). Regarding the study in general: Convalescent patients had a positive SARS-CoV-2 result on nasal swab PCR, and of these patients, fewer than ten had mild disease and one had severe disease. Culture stimuli were overlapping spike peptide pools from SARS-CoV-2 and from the common cold coronaviruses HCoV-NL63, HCoV-OC43 and HCoV-229E. The time from the second vaccine dose to post-vaccine blood sampling had a median of around 72 days and ranged from 14 to 241 days. Post-COVID blood samples were collected from convalescent patients a median of roughly 100 days after diagnosis, with a range of about 30 to 161 days. Control cultures received a CEFX viral epitope pool as the positive control, an HIV-1 Nef peptide pool as the negative control, or no peptide. The convalescent cohort comprised six males and four females, including two Hispanic individuals, seven Caucasians, two Asians and one multiracial person. In under twelve COVID-19 convalescent patients and a few infection-naive healthy vaccine recipients, researchers compared the spike-specific CD4+ TCR repertoire from before mRNA vaccination with the repertoire from after. Participants received two doses of either the Pfizer-BioNTech BNT162b2 vaccine (n=8) or the Moderna mRNA-1273 vaccine (n=2).

A note on this clonotype: Its antigen is unknown. No qualities accompany the bases; no much larger clone lies one base away.

The CDR3 sequence holds 14 residues, the cysteine and phenylalanine included. Only the CDR3 portion is preserved as DNA: 42 bases, with reading frame beginning at the first base. V has 8 bases trimmed and J has 7 bases trimmed; junction bases matching no gene number 10. Sequences SNHLY (CDR1) and FYNNEI (CDR2) are obtained from the germline V gene. Libraries were built with PCR. DNA from cultured CD4+ T cells was subjected to TCR sequencing with the Oncomine TCR Beta short-read assay at the Johns Hopkins FTIC core. The QIAamp micro DNA kit was used to extract genomic DNA from the cultured CD4+ T cells. Oncomine TCR Beta libraries made from cultured CD4+ T cells were pooled using unique dual indexes and sequenced on an Illumina iSeq 100. In the source study's methods: Non-productive sequences were filtered out, and CDR3s that did not start with C, did not end with F or W, or were shorter than 7 amino acids were discarded. Antigen-specific clonotypes were identified using the MANAFEST web application through comparison of peptide-stimulated wells with reference and other culture wells. Positive clones required FDR below 0.05, an odds ratio above 5, and productive frequency above 0.1% in at least two of three replicate wells. A clonotype was classed as cross-reactive if the clonotype showed significant expansion both in SARS-CoV-2 spike wells and in at least one common cold coronavirus spike condition. Similarity between CDR3 sequences was evaluated in R version 3.6.1 using Levenshtein distances (stringdist) and unrooted phylogenetic trees (ape). TCRdb reran the public reads through fastp at Q25 and MiXCR, keeping productive beta chains. Merged by CDR3 protein, the rows form single entries marked with the most common genes and DNA. The V and J calls reflect TCRdb's pipeline rather than the authors' work. This sample comprises around 12,000 distinct CDR3 sequences, about two fifths of them detected only once. 10% to 15% of the sample lies in the top ten.

According to the study, the label for this sample's treatment or condition signals: approximately nine-day PBMC culture with coronavirus spike peptide pools or control peptides (ViraFEST assay). To expand antigen-specific T cells with peptide pools and then pick out the expanded clonotypes through TCR sequencing, the study relied on the ViraFEST assay. Positive SARS-CoV-2 PCR tests in the convalescent patients dated from March to December 2020, before Alpha, Beta and Delta variants emerged in the United States. Over 1.5 million PBMCs per well were cultured in IMDM with roughly 5% human AB serum and 8.5 to 10 IU/ml IL-2, plus 10 ug/ml peptide pools. On days 3 and 7, half of the culture medium was replaced with fresh IL-2-containing medium. After around 11 days of culture, CD4+ T cells were isolated by negative selection with the EasySep CD4+ T cell isolation kit. PBMCs were separated from whole blood using Ficoll-Paque Plus gradient centrifugation and then either used fresh or cryopreserved at -140C. Triplicate wells were generally used for each culture condition.

Overall study outcomes, separate from this receptor: Nearly all vaccine-specific clones in convalescent patients (304 of 307) were mono-reactive for SARS-CoV-2 spike rather than cross-reactive with common cold coronaviruses. Only a relatively small number of convalescent patients were included in the study, and early timepoints following natural infection were not analyzed. In convalescent patients, a median roughly 87% of post-vaccine SARS-CoV-2-reactive clones were detected only after vaccination, and vaccine-specific priming was suggested by this finding. The median number of SARS-CoV-2-reactive clonotypes rose from 20 to 25 after infection to roughly 40 after vaccination, but the change was not significant.

The V and J genes are TRBV2 and TRBJ2-1; TRBD2 agrees with 8 junctional bases. The sequencing input was CD4+ T cells from blood, cultured in vitro. This TCR was sampled from a human donor who had recovered from COVID-19. The DNA sequence reads TGTGCCAGCCGTCGATTAGCGGGAATTAATGAGCAGTTCTTC. Translated, it gives CASRRLAGINEQFF.